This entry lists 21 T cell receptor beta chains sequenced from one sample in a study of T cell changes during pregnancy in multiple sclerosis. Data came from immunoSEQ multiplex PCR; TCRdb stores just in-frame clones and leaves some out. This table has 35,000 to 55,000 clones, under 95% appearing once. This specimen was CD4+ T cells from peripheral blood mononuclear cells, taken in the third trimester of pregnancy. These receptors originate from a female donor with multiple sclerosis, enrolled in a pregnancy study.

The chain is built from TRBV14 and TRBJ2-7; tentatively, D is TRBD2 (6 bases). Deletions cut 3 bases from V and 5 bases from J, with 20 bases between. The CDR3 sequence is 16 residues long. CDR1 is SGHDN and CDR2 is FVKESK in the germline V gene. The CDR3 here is CASSHHVLALMHEQYF. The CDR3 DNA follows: TGTGCCAGCAGCCACCACGTACTAGCACTTATGCACGAGCAGTACTTC. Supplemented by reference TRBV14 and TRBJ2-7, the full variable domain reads EAGVTQFPSHSVIEKGQTVTLRCDPISGHDNLYWYRRVMGKEIKFLLHFVKESKQDESGMPNNRFLAERTGGTYSTLKVQPAELEDSGVYFCASSHHVLALMHEQYFGPGTRLTVT.

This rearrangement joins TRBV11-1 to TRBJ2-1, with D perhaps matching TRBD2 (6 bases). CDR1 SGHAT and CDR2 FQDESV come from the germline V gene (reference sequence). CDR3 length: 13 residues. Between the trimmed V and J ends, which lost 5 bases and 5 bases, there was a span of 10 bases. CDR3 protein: CASSRGLNNEQFF. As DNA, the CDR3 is TGTGCCAGCAGCCGGGGACTTAACAATGAGCAGTTCTTC.

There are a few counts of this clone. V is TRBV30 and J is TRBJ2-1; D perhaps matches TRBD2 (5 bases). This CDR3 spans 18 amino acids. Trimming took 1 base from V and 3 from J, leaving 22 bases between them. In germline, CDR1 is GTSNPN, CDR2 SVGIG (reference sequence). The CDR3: CAWSGADFGIRFYNEQFF. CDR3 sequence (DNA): TGTGCCTGGAGTGGAGCGGATTTCGGCATACGATTCTACAATGAGCAGTTCTTC.

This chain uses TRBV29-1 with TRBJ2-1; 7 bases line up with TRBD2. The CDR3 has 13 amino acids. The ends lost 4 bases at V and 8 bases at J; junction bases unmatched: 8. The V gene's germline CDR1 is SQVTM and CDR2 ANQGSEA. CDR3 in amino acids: CSVASGIKYEQFF. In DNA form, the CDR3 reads TGCAGCGTTGCCAGCGGGATTAAATATGAGCAGTTCTTC.

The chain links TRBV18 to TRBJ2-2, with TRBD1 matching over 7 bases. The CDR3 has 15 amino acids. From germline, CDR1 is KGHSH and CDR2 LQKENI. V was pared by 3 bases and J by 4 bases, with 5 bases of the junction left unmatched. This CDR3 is CASSPGEGATGELFF. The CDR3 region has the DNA TGTGCCAGCTCACCCGGAGAGGGGGCCACCGGGGAGCTGTTTTTT.

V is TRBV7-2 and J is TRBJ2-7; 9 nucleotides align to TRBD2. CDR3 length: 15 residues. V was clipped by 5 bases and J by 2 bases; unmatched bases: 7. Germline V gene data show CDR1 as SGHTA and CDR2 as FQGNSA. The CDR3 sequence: CASSLSGRIAYEQYF. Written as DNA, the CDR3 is TGTGCCAGCAGCCTAAGCGGGAGGATTGCCTACGAGCAGTACTTC.

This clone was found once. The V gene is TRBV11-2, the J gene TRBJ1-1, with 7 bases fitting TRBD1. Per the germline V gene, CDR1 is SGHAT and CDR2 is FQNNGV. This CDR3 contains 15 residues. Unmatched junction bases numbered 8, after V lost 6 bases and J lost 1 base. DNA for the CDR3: TGTGCCAGCAGGTATGCAGGGGGGCCGAACACTGAAGCTTTCTTT. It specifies CASRYAGGPNTEAFF.

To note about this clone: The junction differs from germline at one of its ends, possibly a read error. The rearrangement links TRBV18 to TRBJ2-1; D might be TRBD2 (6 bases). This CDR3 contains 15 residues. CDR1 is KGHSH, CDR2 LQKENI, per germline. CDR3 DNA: TGTGCCAGCTCCCCACGACGGGAGAGCTACAATGAGCAGTTCTTC. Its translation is CASSPRRESYNEQFF.

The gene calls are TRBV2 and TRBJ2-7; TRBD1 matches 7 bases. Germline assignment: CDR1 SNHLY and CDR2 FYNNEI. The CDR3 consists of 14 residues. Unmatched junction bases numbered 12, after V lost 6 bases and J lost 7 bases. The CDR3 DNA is TGTGCCAGCAGCCCCAGGACAGGAAGTTGGGAGCAGTACTTC. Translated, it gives CASSPRTGSWEQYF.

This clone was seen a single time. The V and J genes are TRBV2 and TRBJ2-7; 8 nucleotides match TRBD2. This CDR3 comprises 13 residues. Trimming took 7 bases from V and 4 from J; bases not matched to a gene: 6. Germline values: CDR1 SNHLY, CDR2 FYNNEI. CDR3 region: CASIGGVAYEQYF. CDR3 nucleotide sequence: TGTGCCAGCATCGGGGGGGTTGCGTACGAGCAGTACTTC.

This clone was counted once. The CDR3 is CASSFSGNDQPQHF. The CDR3 DNA reads TGTGCCAGCAGCTTTTCAGGTAACGATCAGCCCCAGCATTTT. J is TRBJ1-5 and V is TRBV5-8; D is unclear. The CDR3 loop spans 14 amino acids. The germline V gene encodes CDR1 SGHTS and CDR2 YDEGEE. Trimming took off 2 bases at V and 5 bases at J, with 11 bases between the two ends.

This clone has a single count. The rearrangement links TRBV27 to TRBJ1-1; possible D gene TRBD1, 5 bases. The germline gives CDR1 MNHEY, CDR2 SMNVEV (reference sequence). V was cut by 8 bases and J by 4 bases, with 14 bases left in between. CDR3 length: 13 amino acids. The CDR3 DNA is TGTGCCAGCGGCATAGGGGCTCTCACTGAAGCTTTCTTT. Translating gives CASGIGALTEAFF.

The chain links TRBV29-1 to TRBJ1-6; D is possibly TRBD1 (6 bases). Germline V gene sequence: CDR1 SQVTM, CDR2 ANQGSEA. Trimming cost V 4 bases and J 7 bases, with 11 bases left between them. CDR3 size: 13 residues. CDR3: CSVVFGQNSPLHF. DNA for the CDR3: TGCAGCGTTGTATTCGGACAGAATTCACCCCTCCACTTT.

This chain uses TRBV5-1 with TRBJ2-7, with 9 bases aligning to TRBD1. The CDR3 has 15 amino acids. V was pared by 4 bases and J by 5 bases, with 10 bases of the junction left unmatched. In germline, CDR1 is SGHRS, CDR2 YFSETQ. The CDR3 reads CASSLPGQGVHEQYF. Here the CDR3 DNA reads TGCGCCAGCAGCCTACCGGGACAGGGAGTCCACGAGCAGTACTTC.

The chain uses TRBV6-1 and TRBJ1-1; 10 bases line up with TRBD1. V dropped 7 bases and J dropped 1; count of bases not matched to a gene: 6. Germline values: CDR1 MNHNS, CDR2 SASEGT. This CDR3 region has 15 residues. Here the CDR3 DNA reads TGTGCCAGCAATACTCGGGACAGGGGGAACACTGAAGCTTTCTTT. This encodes CASNTRDRGNTEAFF.

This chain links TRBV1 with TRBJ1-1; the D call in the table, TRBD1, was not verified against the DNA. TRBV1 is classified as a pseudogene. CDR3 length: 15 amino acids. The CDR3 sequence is CTSSNGQGMNTEAFF. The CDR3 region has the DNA TGCACCAGCAGCAATGGACAGGGCATGAACACTGAAGCTTTCTTT.

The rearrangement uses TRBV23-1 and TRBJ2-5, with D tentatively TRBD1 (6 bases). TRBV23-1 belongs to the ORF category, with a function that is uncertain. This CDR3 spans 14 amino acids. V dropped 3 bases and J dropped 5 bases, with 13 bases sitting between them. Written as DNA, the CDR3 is TGCGCCAGCAGTCATGTCAGGGGTGGGGAGACCCAGTACTTC. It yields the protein CASSHVRGGETQYF.

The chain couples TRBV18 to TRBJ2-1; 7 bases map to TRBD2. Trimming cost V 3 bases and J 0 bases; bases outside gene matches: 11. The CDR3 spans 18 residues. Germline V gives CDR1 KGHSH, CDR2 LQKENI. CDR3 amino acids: CASSPPGVGGSSYNEQFF. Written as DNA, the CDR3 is TGTGCCAGCTCACCGCCTGGGGTTGGCGGGAGCTCCTACAATGAGCAGTTCTTC.

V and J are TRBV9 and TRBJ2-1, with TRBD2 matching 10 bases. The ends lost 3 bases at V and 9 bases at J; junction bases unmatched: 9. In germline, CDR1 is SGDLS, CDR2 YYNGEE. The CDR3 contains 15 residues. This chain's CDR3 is CASSARGTSVPEQFF. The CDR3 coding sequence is TGTGCCAGCAGCGCAAGGGGGACTAGCGTCCCTGAGCAGTTCTTC. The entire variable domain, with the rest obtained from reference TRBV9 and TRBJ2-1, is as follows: DSGVTQTPKHLITATGQRVTLRCSPRSGDLSVYWYQQSLDQGLQFLIQYYNGEERAKGNILERFSAQQFPDLHSELNLSSLELGDSALYFCASSARGTSVPEQFFGPGTRLTVL.

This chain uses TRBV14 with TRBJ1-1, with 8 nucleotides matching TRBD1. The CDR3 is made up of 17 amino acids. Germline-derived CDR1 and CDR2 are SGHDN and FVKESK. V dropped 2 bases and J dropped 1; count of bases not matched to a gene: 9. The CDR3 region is CASSQLPGQASNTEAFF. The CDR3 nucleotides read TGTGCCAGCAGCCAATTACCGGGACAGGCATCGAACACTGAAGCTTTCTTT.

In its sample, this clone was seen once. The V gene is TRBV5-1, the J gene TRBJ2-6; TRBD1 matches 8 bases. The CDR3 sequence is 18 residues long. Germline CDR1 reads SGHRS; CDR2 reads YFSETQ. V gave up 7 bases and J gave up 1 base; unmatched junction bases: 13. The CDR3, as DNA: TGCGCCAGCTCCGAGCCGGGACAGGTCGTATCTGGGGCCAACGTCCTGACTTTC. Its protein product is CASSEPGQVVSGANVLTF.